A single sample gave rise to the 31 T cell receptor beta chains below, sequenced in a study of control samples from healthy donors and cancer patients. TCRdb's copy holds only in-frame clones and misses some; the assay was immunoSEQ multiplex PCR. The sample yields 100,000 to 150,000 clones, over 80% seen once. Specimen: blood. Every receptor here comes from a woman aged 45-65 years in good health.

This rearrangement joins TRBV18 to TRBJ1-5; a possible D gene is TRBD1 (6 bases). Germline-derived CDR1 and CDR2 are KGHSH and LQKENI. CDR3 size: 14 residues. V was shortened by 3 bases and J by 5 bases, with 11 bases between the two germline ends. DNA for the CDR3: TGTGCCAGCTCACCTGGACAGAAATATCAGCCCCAGCATTTT. Translation: CASSPGQKYQPQHF.

This chain links TRBV6-1 with TRBJ2-5, with D perhaps TRBD2 (6 bases). Germline CDR1 MNHNS, CDR2 SASEGT. CDR3 length: 15 amino acids. V was clipped by 1 base and J by 1 base, with 10 bases between them. The CDR3 coding sequence is TGTGCCAGCAGTGAAGTAGGCGGGGTCCAAGAGACCCAGTACTTC. This translates into CASSEVGGVQETQYF.

This chain links TRBV29-1 with TRBJ2-5; either TRBD1 or TRBD2 may supply D (5 bases each). The CDR3 contains 13 residues. Between the trimmed V and J ends, which lost 3 bases and 2 bases, there was a span of 10 bases. Germline values: CDR1 SQVTM, CDR2 ANQGSEA. CDR3 loop: CSVDGGQQETQYF. The DNA of the CDR3 is TGCAGCGTTGATGGGGGTCAACAAGAGACCCAGTACTTC.

This chain links TRBV9 with TRBJ1-3, with 8 bases aligning to TRBD1. From germline, CDR1 is SGDLS and CDR2 YYNGEE. J lost 2 bases, V lost 4 bases, and 14 bases had no gene match. The CDR3 contains 18 residues. The CDR3 reads CASSSRVYPGGTGNTIYF. CDR3 sequence (DNA): TGTGCCAGCAGCTCACGAGTTTATCCAGGGGGCACTGGAAACACCATATATTTT.

The rearrangement uses TRBV28 and TRBJ1-1; TRBD1 agrees at 7 bases. The CDR3 is 13 residues long. Germline assignment: CDR1 MDHEN and CDR2 SYDVKM. Trimming at V came to 10 bases and at J to 1 base, leaving 6 bases not matched to a gene. Here the CDR3 DNA reads TGTGCCACCATCGGGACAGCGAACACTGAAGCTTTCTTT. It encodes CATIGTANTEAFF.

The chain carries TRBV2 and TRBJ1-1; D is unresolved. This CDR3 is built from 14 residues. V lost 5 bases and J 0 bases, leaving 10 bases between the germline ends. Germline values: CDR1 SNHLY, CDR2 FYNNEI. CDR3 in amino acids: CASSLSRMNTEAFF. The CDR3 DNA reads as TGTGCCAGCAGTCTTTCCAGAATGAACACTGAAGCTTTCTTT.

This rearrangement joins TRBV4-1 to TRBJ1-5; TRBD1 aligns across 8 bases. This CDR3 spans 16 amino acids. Per germline, CDR1 MGHRA and CDR2 YSYEKL. Unmatched junction bases numbered 6, after V lost 1 base and J lost 4 bases. This CDR3 is CASSQVGTGRNQPQHF. The CDR3 region has the DNA TGCGCCAGCAGCCAAGTCGGGACAGGAAGAAATCAGCCCCAGCATTTT.

The rearrangement joins TRBV7-9 to TRBJ1-2; a possible D gene is TRBD1 (6 bases). The CDR3 runs to 13 residues. CDR1 is SEHNR and CDR2 is FQNEAQ in the germline V gene (reference sequence). V lost 5 bases, J lost 7 bases, and 14 bases lay in between. The CDR3 DNA reads as TGTGCCAGCAGCCCTGGGGGGGGCGGTGGCTACACCTTC. This gives the protein CASSPGGGGGYTF.

The chain has TRBV30 and TRBJ1-2, with D maybe TRBD1 (5 bases). Germline V gene sequence: CDR1 GTSNPN, CDR2 SVGIG (reference sequence). V lost 4 bases and J lost 5, with 17 bases in between. The CDR3 contains 14 residues. This CDR3 reads CAWTRRTKTYGYTF. DNA of the CDR3: TGTGCCTGGACTCGGAGGACAAAGACTTATGGCTACACCTTC. Drawing the rest from reference TRBV30 and TRBJ1-2, the complete variable domain is SQTIHQWPATLVQPVGSPLSLECTVEGTSNPNLYWYRQAAGRGLQLLFYSVGIGQISSEVPQNLSASRPQDRQFILSSKKLLLSDSGFYLCAWTRRTKTYGYTFGSGTRLTVV.

V gene TRBV19 combines with J gene TRBJ1-5; 7 bases agree with TRBD1. CDR3 length: 17 residues. V shed 0 bases, J shed 4 bases, and the junction held 9 bases outside the gene matches. The germline gives CDR1 LNHDA, CDR2 SQIVND (reference sequence). The CDR3 reads CASSIEDRAFRNQPQHF. CDR3 DNA: TGTGCCAGTAGTATAGAAGACAGGGCTTTCAGGAATCAGCCCCAGCATTTT.

The V gene is TRBV10-1, the J gene TRBJ1-4, with D hard to call. Germline CDR1 reads WNHNN; CDR2 reads SYGVQD (reference sequence). The CDR3 spans 18 residues. Between the trimmed V and J ends, which lost 2 bases and 6 bases, there was a span of 22 bases. The CDR3 bases are TGCGCCAGCAGTGAGCCCCGTAAAGGTGGCTTGGTGGATGAAAAACTGTTTTTT. Residues: CASSEPRKGGLVDEKLFF.

The chain combines TRBV7-8 with TRBJ1-5, with TRBD1 matching 10 bases. Germline V gene lookup returns CDR1 SGHVS and CDR2 FQNEAQ. Unmatched junction bases numbered 4, after V lost 11 bases and J lost 0 bases. This CDR3 spans 14 amino acids. This CDR3 is CAGGQGDSNQPQHF. CDR3 nucleotides: TGTGCCGGAGGACAGGGGGATAGCAATCAGCCCCAGCATTTT.

This sequence joins TRBV4-1 and TRBJ1-3; 7 bases match TRBD1. The germline V gene encodes CDR1 MGHRA and CDR2 YSYEKL. This CDR3 comprises 15 residues. Trimming at V came to 4 bases and at J to 4 bases, leaving 7 bases not matched to a gene. The CDR3 nucleotides read TGCGCCAGCAGCCCCCTGACAGGGCCCGGAAACACCATATATTTT. Protein sequence: CASSPLTGPGNTIYF.

The chain combines TRBV3-1 (or the pseudogene TRBV3-2) with TRBJ2-1; 9 nucleotides agree with TRBD2. V shed 7 bases and J 0 bases; nucleotides not matched to a gene: 7. Germline-derived CDR1 and CDR2 are LGHDT and YNNKEL (reference sequence). This CDR3 is 16 amino acids long. For the CDR3, the DNA is TGTGCCAGCACCAAACTTAGCGGGAGCTCCTACAATGAGCAGTTCTTC. Residues: CASTKLSGSSYNEQFF.

The genes are TRBV7-9 and TRBJ2-1; D is ambiguous. Germline V gene sequence: CDR1 SEHNR, CDR2 FQNEAQ (reference sequence). The CDR3 loop spans 15 amino acids. Trimming pared 1 base from V and 2 bases from J, leaving 9 bases between. CDR3 sequence: CASSLVLGAYNEQFF. The CDR3 nucleotides are TGTGCCAGCAGCTTAGTCTTAGGAGCCTACAATGAGCAGTTCTTC.

The chain employs TRBV6-1 and TRBJ1-1; D uncertain. In germline, CDR1 is MNHNS, CDR2 SASEGT. This CDR3 is built from 15 residues. The ends were cut back, 0 bases at V and 4 bases at J, with 12 bases in the middle. The CDR3 coding sequence is TGTGCCAGCAGTGAAGCGACGGCAGGATTCACTGAAGCTTTCTTT. It encodes CASSEATAGFTEAFF.

V and J are TRBV28 and TRBJ1-3; D remains ambiguous. CDR1 is MDHEN, CDR2 SYDVKM, per germline. The CDR3 has 12 amino acids. Trimming removed 3 bases at V and 2 bases at J, with 2 bases between. The CDR3, as DNA: TGTGCCAGCAGTTTTCCTGGAAACACCATATATTTT. Translating it yields CASSFPGNTIYF.

The chain couples TRBV5-8 to TRBJ1-4; no clear D gene. This CDR3 is 15 amino acids long. Per the germline V gene, CDR1 is SGHTS and CDR2 is YDEGEE. V gave up 0 bases and J gave up 7 bases, with 13 bases separating them. CDR3 protein: CASSLGLGRSEKLFF. DNA for the CDR3: TGTGCCAGCAGCTTGGGTCTAGGAAGGAGTGAAAAACTGTTTTTT.

The rearrangement joins TRBV5-1 to TRBJ2-5; D unresolved. V lost 5 bases to trimming and J lost 3 bases, with 11 bases between them. There are 13 residues in the CDR3. The germline CDR1 and CDR2 sequences are SGHRS and YFSETQ. The CDR3 protein is CASSKDLKETQYF. The CDR3 coding sequence is TGCGCCAGCAGTAAGGACCTAAAAGAGACCCAGTACTTC.

The chain is built from TRBV30 and TRBJ2-7; D is possibly TRBD1 (5 bases). Trimming shortened V by 2 bases and J by 0 bases, and 14 bases separated the two germline ends. The CDR3 is 15 residues long. The germline CDR1 and CDR2 sequences are GTSNPN and SVGIG (reference sequence). The CDR3 sequence: CAWSIGASSSYEQYF. DNA of the CDR3: TGTGCCTGGAGTATAGGGGCTTCAAGCTCCTACGAGCAGTACTTC.

This chain uses TRBV6-5 with TRBJ1-1; 9 bases are a match to TRBD1. Per germline, CDR1 MNHEY and CDR2 SVGAGI. Trimming cost V 8 bases and J 5 bases; bases outside gene matches: 12. The CDR3 extends over 15 amino acids. CDR3 region: CASGKETGGATEAFF. DNA of the CDR3: TGTGCCAGCGGGAAAGAAACAGGGGGCGCGACTGAAGCTTTCTTT.

This rearrangement joins TRBV2 to TRBJ1-4; 8 nucleotides align to TRBD1. J was trimmed by 6 bases and V by 6 bases; bases with no gene match: 6. This CDR3 is 14 amino acids long. The germline V gene encodes CDR1 SNHLY and CDR2 FYNNEI. The CDR3 loop is CASRRDRPDEKLFF. CDR3 sequence (DNA): TGTGCCAGCAGGAGGGACAGGCCCGATGAAAAACTGTTTTTT. The full variable domain, rest sourced from reference TRBV2 and TRBJ1-4, is EPEVTQTPSHQVTQMGQEVILRCVPISNHLYFYWYRQILGQKVEFLVSFYNNEISEKSEIFDDQFSVERPDGSNFTLKIRSTKLEDSAMYFCASRRDRPDEKLFFGSGTQLSVL.

This clone was found many times. The J gene is TRBJ2-2, the V gene TRBV9, with 7 bases lining up with TRBD2. This CDR3 contains 15 residues. CDR1 is SGDLS, CDR2 YYNGEE, per germline. J was trimmed by 7 bases and V by 3 bases; bases with no gene match: 9. The CDR3 loop reads CASSAGRRFSGELFF. The CDR3 DNA is TGTGCCAGCAGCGCCGGGAGGCGGTTTAGCGGGGAGCTGTTTTTT.

The rearrangement joins TRBV3-1 (or the pseudogene TRBV3-2) to TRBJ2-1; 13 nucleotides line up with TRBD2. The CDR3 consists of 18 residues. Germline trimming cut 2 bases from V and 0 bases from J; bases unmatched to any gene: 4. Per the germline V gene, CDR1 is LGHDT and CDR2 is YNNKEL (reference sequence). The CDR3 loop is CASSQPTSGRGSYNEQFF. DNA of the CDR3: TGTGCCAGCAGCCAACCCACTAGCGGGAGGGGCTCCTACAATGAGCAGTTCTTC.

This sequence joins TRBV18 and TRBJ2-7, with D maybe TRBD1 (6 bases). Germline CDR1 is KGHSH and CDR2 is LQKENI. Between the trimmed V and J ends, which lost 1 base and 5 bases, there was a span of 15 bases. The CDR3 spans 15 residues. CDR3 nucleotide sequence: TGTGCCAGCTCACCACAATTGGCAGGGGAAGACGAGCAGTACTTC. Translation: CASSPQLAGEDEQYF.

The chain uses TRBV6-5 and TRBJ1-2, with 7 bases matching TRBD1. Germline trimming cut 6 bases from V and 0 bases from J; bases unmatched to any gene: 7. The CDR3 totals 15 residues. The germline CDR1 and CDR2 sequences are MNHEY and SVGAGI. The CDR3: CASRGRDSSNYGYTF. The CDR3 nucleotides read TGTGCCAGCAGGGGAAGGGACAGCTCTAACTATGGCTACACCTTC.

The chain's CDR3 is CASSQAGTGIYNEQFF. CDR3 bases: TGTGCCAGCAGCCAAGCCGGGACAGGGATTTACAATGAGCAGTTCTTC. V and J are TRBV11-2 and TRBJ2-1, with 9 bases fitting TRBD1. Germline V gives CDR1 SGHAT, CDR2 FQNNGV. V shed 5 bases and J 4 bases; nucleotides not matched to a gene: 9. The CDR3 extends over 16 amino acids.

This clone has only a few counts. This rearrangement joins TRBV18 to TRBJ2-5; D ambiguous. This CDR3 region has 15 residues. The ends were cut back, 2 bases at V and 4 bases at J, with 14 bases in the middle. The germline V gene encodes CDR1 KGHSH and CDR2 LQKENI. The chain's CDR3 is CASSPEHSTLETQYF. As DNA, the CDR3 is TGTGCCAGCTCACCAGAACACAGTACGTTAGAGACCCAGTACTTC. The entire variable domain, with the rest obtained from reference TRBV18 and TRBJ2-5, is as follows: NAGVMQNPRHLVRRRGQEARLRCSPMKGHSHVYWYRQLPEEGLKFMVYLQKENIIDESGMPKERFSAEFPKEGPSILRIQQVVRGDSAAYFCASSPEHSTLETQYFGPGTRLLVL.

J is TRBJ2-7 and V is TRBV5-4; 7 positions match TRBD2. V shed 0 bases, J shed 4 bases, and the junction held 4 bases outside the gene matches. Germline V gene lookup returns CDR1 SGHNT and CDR2 YYREEE (reference sequence). This CDR3 comprises 14 residues. The CDR3 DNA reads as TGTGCCAGCAGCTTGGGATTTAGCGGGTACGAGCAGTACTTC. Translation: CASSLGFSGYEQYF.

This rearrangement joins TRBV19 to TRBJ1-4; 9 positions agree with TRBD1. The CDR3 extends over 18 amino acids. Trimming cost V 2 bases and J 2 bases; bases outside gene matches: 9. CDR1 and CDR2 (germline): LNHDA, SQIVND (reference sequence). CDR3 residues: CASSILLDRGLTNEKLFF. The DNA of the CDR3 is TGTGCCAGTAGTATACTTCTCGACAGGGGGTTGACTAATGAAAAACTGTTTTTT.

The V call is TRBV24-1, the J call TRBJ2-1; TRBD1 agrees at 7 bases. The length of the CDR3 is 19 residues. V lost 4 bases to trimming and J lost 2 bases; unmatched junction nucleotides: 16. CDR1 and CDR2 from the germline V gene are KGHDR and SFDVKD. The CDR3 DNA reads as TGTGCCACCAGTGAGGATGGCCGTTGGGGCAGGGGGACCTACAATGAGCAGTTCTTC. It yields the protein CATSEDGRWGRGTYNEQFF.